This record concerns one T cell receptor (beta chain) sequence. Its antigen is unidentified. The germline gene is not matched at one end of the junction; a read error may be the cause. The sample is drawn from a study of T-cell memory formation after mild COVID-19. Study findings and constraints: Detection of some responders pre-infection suggested pre-existing cross-reactive memory T cells participated. For second-wave clones that peaked at day 37, SARS-CoV-2 specificity went unverified.

Germline-derived CDR1 and CDR2 are MNHEY and SVGEGT. The CDR3 totals 15 residues. In TCRdb, the 5' RACE reads were re-called with MiXCR into one record per CDR3 protein. The sample consists of approximately 89,000 distinct CDR3 sequences, approximately 23% of them appearing once. The TCR comes from a man aged 18 to 29 who had mild COVID-19 (a few samples of this study predate the infection). Cell type and time point are not known. Sequenced sample: PBMCs or a T cell subset sorted from them (not recorded which). The rearrangement links TRBV6-2 or TRBV6-3 to TRBJ2-1; D perhaps matches TRBD1 (5 bases). The CDR3 spells CASSETDSSYNEQLF. The CDR3 DNA reads as TGTGCCAGCAGTGAGACAGACAGCTCCTACAATGAGCAGTTATTC.